This entry concerns a single T cell receptor beta chain. What it binds is unknown. Libraries for TCR beta were made by quantitative 5'-RACE with molecular barcodes. TCRdb passed the 5' RACE reads through MiXCR, listing each CDR3 protein once. The sample yields hundreds of thousands of distinct CDR3 sequences, 20% to 30% seen once. This sample was taken from a study of CD8 T cells in ankylosing spondylitis. CDR1 DFQATT and CDR2 SNEGSKA come from the germline V gene (reference sequence). V was cut by 6 bases and J by 4 bases, with 16 bases left in between. CDR3 length: 14 residues. Study observations and caveats: For ankylosing spondylitis blood, a TCR beta motif of about eight highly homologous variants appeared characteristic.

The receptor was derived from a male donor with ankylosing spondylitis. The V and J genes are TRBV20-1 and TRBJ1-5, with D possibly being TRBD1 (6 bases). The material sequenced was blood, either unsorted or a sorted T cell fraction (not recorded which). CDR3 loop: CSALQGTLNQPQHF. CDR3 sequence (DNA): TGCAGTGCCCTTCAGGGGACATTAAATCAGCCCCAGCATTTT.